These 20 T cell receptor beta chains came from one sample sequenced in a study of PD-1 blockade in classical Hodgkin lymphoma. Following autologous stem cell transplantation, relapse occurred in every patient, and exposure to brentuximab vedotin varied. Generated by immunoSEQ multiplex PCR, the TCRdb table keeps only in-frame clones and is missing some. The table lists 45,000 or so clones, approximately 70% of them singletons, with approximately 9.9% in the top ten. This sample comprised peripheral blood mononuclear cells (PBMCs), obtained at baseline. The receptors were sampled from a human donor with classical Hodgkin lymphoma.

The rearrangement links TRBV9 to TRBJ2-5; no clear D. With 4 bases removed from V and 2 bases from J, the gap between germline ends came to 18 bases. Germline CDR1 is SGDLS and CDR2 is YYNGEE. The CDR3 consists of 16 residues. CDR3 region: CASSPRSDGVQETQYF. The DNA for the CDR3 is TGTGCCAGCAGCCCCCGTTCGGATGGCGTGCAAGAGACCCAGTACTTC.

This clone was seen just once. The J gene is TRBJ1-6, the V gene TRBV11-2, with D hard to call. V lost 7 bases, J lost 9 bases, and 22 bases lay in between. This CDR3 is built from 16 residues. Germline V lookup: CDR1 SGHAT, CDR2 FQNNGV. CDR3 amino acids: CASTQEEKSRGSPLHF. CDR3 sequence (DNA): TGTGCCAGCACCCAAGAGGAAAAAAGCCGGGGTTCACCCCTCCACTTT. Full variable domain (remainder filled in from reference TRBV11-2 and TRBJ1-6): EAGVAQSPRYKIIEKRQSVAFWCNPISGHATLYWYQQILGQGPKLLIQFQNNGVVDDSQLPKDRFSAERLKGVDSTLKIQPAKLEDSAVYLCASTQEEKSRGSPLHFGNGTRLTVT.

The chain employs TRBV2 and TRBJ1-1; D unresolved. CDR3 size: 13 residues. Germline V lookup: CDR1 SNHLY, CDR2 FYNNEI. Trimming took 1 base from V and 4 from J, leaving 7 bases between them. The CDR3: CASSEEGFTEAFF. Here the CDR3 DNA reads TGTGCCAGCAGTGAAGAAGGATTCACTGAAGCTTTCTTT.

The V and J genes are TRBV28 and TRBJ1-1; D is unclear. Germline CDR1 is MDHEN and CDR2 is SYDVKM. The CDR3 sequence is 15 residues long. Trimming removed 5 bases at V and 5 bases at J, with 18 bases between. The CDR3, as DNA: TGTGCCAGCAGTCCGCCTTTTAGCTGGGGAACTGAAGCTTTCTTT. Amino acids: CASSPPFSWGTEAFF.

In regard to this clone: The junction shows a germline mismatch at one end, possibly a read error. V and J are TRBV6-5 and TRBJ1-1; D is possibly TRBD1 (5 bases). The length of the CDR3 is 15 residues. Germline CDR1 is MNHEY and CDR2 is SVGAGI. CDR3 in amino acids: CTSSYALRAGTEAFF. CDR3 nucleotide sequence: TGTACCAGCAGTTACGCTCTCAGGGCGGGAACTGAAGCTTTCTTT.

The chain combines TRBV7-8 with TRBJ1-1, with TRBD1 matching 8 bases. This CDR3 has 15 residues. CDR1 is SGHVS and CDR2 is FQNEAQ in the germline V gene. Trimming removed 6 bases from V and 2 bases from J; junction bases left unmatched: 8. The CDR3 DNA follows: TGTGCCAGCAGTTTAATGACAGGGGTTAACACTGAAGCTTTCTTT. Its translation is CASSLMTGVNTEAFF. Full variable domain (rest looked up from reference TRBV7-8 and TRBJ1-1): GAGVSQSPRYKVAKRGQDVALRCDPISGHVSLFWYQQALGQGPEFLTYFQNEAQLDKSGLPSDRFFAERPEGSVSTLKIQRTQQEDSAVYLCASSLMTGVNTEAFFGQGTRLTVV.

The V call is TRBV5-1, the J call TRBJ2-4, with TRBD2 matching over 15 bases. V lost 4 bases to trimming and J lost 9 bases; unmatched junction nucleotides: 5. The CDR3 spans 15 residues. From germline, CDR1 is SGHRS and CDR2 YFSETQ. The CDR3 DNA reads TGCGCCAGCAGCCCTCGGACTAGCGGGGGGGTCATTCAGTACTTC. Residues: CASSPRTSGGVIQYF.

This clone appeared a few times. J is TRBJ2-1 and V is TRBV28; D uncertain. V lost 2 bases and J lost 8, with 13 bases in between. Germline V gene data show CDR1 as MDHEN and CDR2 as SYDVKM. CDR3 length: 14 amino acids. CDR3 bases: TGTGCCAGCAGTTTAGAGTCTAGAGGCGATGAGCAGTTCTTC. Residues: CASSLESRGDEQFF.

The chain uses TRBV6-1 and TRBJ1-2, with TRBD1 matching over 7 bases. The CDR3 totals 14 residues. J lost 4 bases, V lost 3 bases, and 5 bases had no gene match. The germline gives CDR1 MNHNS, CDR2 SASEGT. This chain's CDR3 is CASSERGQIYGYTF. The CDR3 DNA is TGTGCCAGCAGTGAGAGGGGACAGATCTATGGCTACACCTTC.

The rearrangement uses TRBV7-3 and TRBJ2-7, with no clear D. CDR1 SGHTA and CDR2 FQGTGA come from the germline V gene. Trimming shortened V by 1 base and J by 5 bases, and 9 bases separated the two germline ends. This CDR3 is 13 amino acids long. CDR3 protein: CASSLILKDEQYF. The CDR3 region has the DNA TGTGCCAGCAGCTTAATCCTCAAGGACGAGCAGTACTTC. Supplemented by reference TRBV7-3 and TRBJ2-7, the full variable domain reads GAGVSQTPSNKVTEKGKYVELRCDPISGHTALYWYRQSLGQGPEFLIYFQGTGAADDSGLPNDRFFAVRPEGSVSTLKIQRTERGDSAVYLCASSLILKDEQYFGPGTRLTVT.

The CDR3 nucleotides read TGTGCCAGCAGTTTCCAAGGGGTATCTTCCGAGCAGTACTTC. Protein product: CASSFQGVSSEQYF. The rearrangement uses TRBV28 and TRBJ2-7; tentatively, D is TRBD1 (5 bases). Trimming removed 3 bases at V and 6 bases at J, with 15 bases between. The germline V gene has CDR1 MDHEN and CDR2 SYDVKM. CDR3 length: 14 residues.

The V and J genes are TRBV5-6 and TRBJ1-1; TRBD1 agrees at 8 bases. Per the germline V gene, CDR1 is SGHDT and CDR2 is YYEEEE. CDR3 size: 15 residues. J lost 5 bases, V lost 3 bases, and 9 bases had no gene match. CDR3 region: CASSSQTGVRTEAFF. For the CDR3, the DNA is TGTGCCAGCAGCTCGCAGACAGGGGTTAGAACTGAAGCTTTCTTT. Full variable domain (missing parts from reference TRBV5-6 and TRBJ1-1): DAGVTQSPTHLIKTRGQQVTLRCSPKSGHDTVSWYQQALGQGPQFIFQYYEEEERQRGNFPDRFSGHQFPNYSSELNVNALLLGDSALYLCASSSQTGVRTEAFFGQGTRLTVV.

V gene TRBV27 combines with J gene TRBJ2-6; possible D gene TRBD1, 7 bases. CDR1 and CDR2 from the germline V gene are MNHEY and SMNVEV (reference sequence). This CDR3 has 16 amino acids. With 2 bases removed from V and 2 bases from J, the gap between germline ends came to 10 bases. The CDR3 spells CASSLGGTAGANVLTF. CDR3 DNA sequence: TGTGCCAGCAGTTTAGGAGGGACAGCTGGGGCCAACGTCCTGACTTTC.

This clone came up a few times. The V and J genes are TRBV7-8 and TRBJ1-4; D may be TRBD1 (5 bases). Trimming stripped 5 bases from V and 0 bases from J, with 13 bases between. Germline V gives CDR1 SGHVS, CDR2 FQNEAQ. There are 16 residues in the CDR3. The CDR3 DNA is TGTGCCAGCAGCATCGGGACGGGGGCAACTAATGAAAAACTGTTTTTT. Its protein is CASSIGTGATNEKLFF. Using reference TRBV7-8 and TRBJ1-4 for the parts outside the CDR3, the full variable domain is GAGVSQSPRYKVAKRGQDVALRCDPISGHVSLFWYQQALGQGPEFLTYFQNEAQLDKSGLPSDRFFAERPEGSVSTLKIQRTQQEDSAVYLCASSIGTGATNEKLFFGSGTQLSVL.

The chain has TRBV19 and TRBJ1-1, with a possible D match to TRBD1 (6 bases). Trimming took 6 bases from V and 5 from J, leaving 10 bases between them. There are 12 residues in the CDR3. In germline, CDR1 is LNHDA, CDR2 SQIVND (reference sequence). The CDR3 coding sequence is TGTGCCAGTAGAATGGGGGCGACTGAAGCTTTCTTT. Translated: CASRMGATEAFF.

Only one count was recorded for this clone. The gene calls are TRBV6-5 and TRBJ1-2; 7 positions agree with TRBD1. CDR1 and CDR2 (germline): MNHEY, SVGAGI. The trim removed 5 bases at V and 3 bases at J, leaving 3 bases unmatched. This CDR3 region has 13 residues. CDR3 amino acids: CASSADRDYGYTF. As DNA, the CDR3 is TGTGCCAGCAGTGCCGACAGGGACTATGGCTACACCTTC.

CDR3 sequence reads: CASSYSMGNEQYF. CDR3 DNA sequence: TGTGCCAGCAGTTACTCGATGGGGAACGAGCAGTACTTC. The rearrangement uses TRBV6-6 and TRBJ2-7; D gene ambiguous. This CDR3 has 13 residues. V was trimmed by 0 bases and J by 5 bases, leaving 8 bases between them. CDR1 is MNHNY and CDR2 is SVGAGI in the germline V gene (reference sequence).

J is TRBJ1-2 and V is TRBV25-1; D might be TRBD1 (6 bases). Germline CDR1 reads MGHDK; CDR2 reads SYGVNS. The CDR3 has 15 residues. Trimming stripped 1 base from V and 2 bases from J, with 11 bases between. CDR3 sequence reads: CASSEFGTGNYGYTF. CDR3 in DNA: TGTGCCAGCAGTGAATTTGGTACAGGGAACTATGGCTACACCTTC.

A few counts support this clone. The chain joins TRBV9 to TRBJ2-1; D is uncertain. The CDR3 contains 14 residues. The germline CDR1 and CDR2 sequences are SGDLS and YYNGEE. The ends were cut back, 4 bases at V and 7 bases at J, with 15 bases in the middle. CDR3 sequence (DNA): TGTGCCAGCAGCCCCCTTTCTTACTCGAATGAGCAGTTCTTC. Its translation: CASSPLSYSNEQFF. Full variable domain (rest looked up from reference TRBV9 and TRBJ2-1): DSGVTQTPKHLITATGQRVTLRCSPRSGDLSVYWYQQSLDQGLQFLIQYYNGEERAKGNILERFSAQQFPDLHSELNLSSLELGDSALYFCASSPLSYSNEQFFGPGTRLTVL.

This chain uses TRBV30 with TRBJ2-5; 8 positions match TRBD1. Germline V gene lookup returns CDR1 GTSNPN and CDR2 SVGIG (reference sequence). Unmatched junction bases numbered 5, after V lost 1 base and J lost 4 bases. CDR3 size: 14 residues. CDR3 amino acids: CAWSGQGIGETQYF. The DNA for the CDR3 is TGTGCCTGGAGTGGACAGGGGATCGGAGAGACCCAGTACTTC.